These 4 T cell receptor beta chains share one sample of origin, sequenced in a study of TIL therapy for anti-PD-1-resistant metastatic lung cancer. This was the immunoSEQ v3 assay. Measured with immunoSEQ multiplex PCR; TCRdb has only the in-frame clones, and not every one. The sample has roughly 11,000 clones; approximately 80% are singletons. Described time point: pre-treatment sample, taken before nivolumab and TIL therapy. This specimen was blood, taken at baseline. The receptors originated from a person aged 25 to 85 with non-small cell lung cancer.

The chain uses TRBV6-1 and TRBJ2-7; 8 nucleotides agree with TRBD2. The CDR3 contains 16 residues. Trimming at V came to 0 bases and at J to 2 bases, leaving 6 bases not matched to a gene. Germline values: CDR1 MNHNS, CDR2 SASEGT. In DNA form, the CDR3 reads TGTGCCAGCAGTGAAGCGTTCGGTAGCGGGGCCTACGAGCAGTACTTC. It translates to CASSEAFGSGAYEQYF.

This rearrangement joins TRBV11-2 to TRBJ1-1, with D unresolved. The CDR3 covers 15 residues. Germline lookup yields CDR1 SGHAT and CDR2 FQNNGV. Trimming took off 5 bases at V and 3 bases at J, with 16 bases between the two ends. The CDR3 DNA sequence: TGTGCCAGCAGCCCCACCCCGGCCGGGGACACTGAAGCTTTCTTT. The encoded protein is CASSPTPAGDTEAFF.

This chain's CDR3 is CASSYASGYEQYF. Here the CDR3 DNA reads TGTGCCAGCAGCTACGCTTCAGGCTACGAGCAGTACTTC. The genes are TRBV5-6 and TRBJ2-7; no firm D call. The CDR3 loop spans 13 amino acids. CDR1 and CDR2 (germline): SGHDT, YYEEEE. Trimming took 3 bases from V and 3 from J, leaving 10 bases between them.

This clone was seen a single time. The chain is built from TRBV7-2 and TRBJ1-3; D possibly corresponds to TRBD1 (5 bases). From germline, CDR1 is SGHTA and CDR2 FQGNSA. CDR3 size: 15 residues. Trimming took off 5 bases at V and 0 bases at J, with 11 bases between the two ends. The CDR3 region is CASSRQSVSGNTIYF. The CDR3 DNA reads as TGTGCCAGCAGCAGACAGTCAGTCTCTGGAAACACCATATATTTT.